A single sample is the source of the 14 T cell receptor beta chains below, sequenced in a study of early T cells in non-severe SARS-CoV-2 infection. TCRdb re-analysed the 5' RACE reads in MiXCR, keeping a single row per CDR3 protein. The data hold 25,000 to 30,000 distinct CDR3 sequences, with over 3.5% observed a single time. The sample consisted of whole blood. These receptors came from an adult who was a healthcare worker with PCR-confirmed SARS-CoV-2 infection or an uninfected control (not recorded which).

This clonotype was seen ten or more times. The CDR3 reads CASSVGPTRSSYNEQFF. The CDR3 bases are TGTGCCAGCAGTGTCGGGCCCACTCGGAGCTCCTACAATGAGCAGTTCTTC. The J gene is TRBJ2-1, the V gene TRBV27, with D hard to call. V was trimmed by 5 bases and J by 0 bases, leaving 17 bases between them. The CDR3 extends over 17 amino acids. Germline-derived CDR1 and CDR2 are MNHEY and SMNVEV (reference sequence).

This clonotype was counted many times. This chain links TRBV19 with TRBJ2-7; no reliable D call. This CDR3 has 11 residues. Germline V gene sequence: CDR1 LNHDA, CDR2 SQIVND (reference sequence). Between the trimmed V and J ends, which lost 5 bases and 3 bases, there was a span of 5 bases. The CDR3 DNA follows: TGTGCCAGTAGTCGAGGCTACGAGCAGTACTTC. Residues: CASSRGYEQYF.

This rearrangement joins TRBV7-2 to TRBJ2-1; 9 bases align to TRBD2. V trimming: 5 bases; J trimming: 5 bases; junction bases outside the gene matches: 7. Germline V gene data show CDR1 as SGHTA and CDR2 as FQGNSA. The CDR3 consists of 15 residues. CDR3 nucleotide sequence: TGTGCCAGCAGCGTTGGACTAGCGAAAAACAATGAGCAGTTCTTC. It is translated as CASSVGLAKNNEQFF.

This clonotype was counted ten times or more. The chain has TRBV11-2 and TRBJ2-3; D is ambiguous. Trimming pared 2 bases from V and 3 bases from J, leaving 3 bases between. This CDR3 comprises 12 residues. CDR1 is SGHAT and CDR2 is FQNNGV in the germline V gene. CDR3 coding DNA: TGTGCCAGCAGCTTAAGAACAGATACGCAGTATTTT. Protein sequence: CASSLRTDTQYF.

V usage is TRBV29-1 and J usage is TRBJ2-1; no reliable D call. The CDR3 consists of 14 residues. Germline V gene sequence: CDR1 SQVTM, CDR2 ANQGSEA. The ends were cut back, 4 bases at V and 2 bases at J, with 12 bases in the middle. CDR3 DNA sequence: TGCAGCGTTGTGGGAAGGATCACCTACAATGAGCAGTTCTTC. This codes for CSVVGRITYNEQFF.

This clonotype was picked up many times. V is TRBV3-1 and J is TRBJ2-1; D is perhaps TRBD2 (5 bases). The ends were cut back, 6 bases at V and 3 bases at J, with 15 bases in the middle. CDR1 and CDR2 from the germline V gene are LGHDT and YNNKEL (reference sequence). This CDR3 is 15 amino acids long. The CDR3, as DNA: TGTGCCAGCAGTATCAAACCCGGGGACTACAATGAGCAGTTCTTC. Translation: CASSIKPGDYNEQFF.

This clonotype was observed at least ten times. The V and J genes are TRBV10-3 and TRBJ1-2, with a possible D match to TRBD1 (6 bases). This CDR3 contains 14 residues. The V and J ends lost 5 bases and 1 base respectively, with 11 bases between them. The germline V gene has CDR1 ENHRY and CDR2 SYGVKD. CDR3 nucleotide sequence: TGTGCCATCAGTTCCTGGACAGATAACTATGGCTACACCTTC. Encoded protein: CAISSWTDNYGYTF.

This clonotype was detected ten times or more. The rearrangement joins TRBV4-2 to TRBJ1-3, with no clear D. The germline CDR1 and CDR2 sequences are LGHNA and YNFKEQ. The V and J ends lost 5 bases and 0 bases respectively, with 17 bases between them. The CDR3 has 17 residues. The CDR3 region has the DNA TGTGCCAGCAGCTCGGGAGCCGGACGGACCTCTGGAAACACCATATATTTT. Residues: CASSSGAGRTSGNTIYF.

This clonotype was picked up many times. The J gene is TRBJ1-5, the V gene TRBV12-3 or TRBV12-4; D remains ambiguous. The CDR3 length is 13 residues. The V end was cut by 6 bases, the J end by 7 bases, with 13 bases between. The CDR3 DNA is TGTGCCAGCAGCCCCGGGGAAGGGCAGCCCCAGCATTTT. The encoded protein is CASSPGEGQPQHF.

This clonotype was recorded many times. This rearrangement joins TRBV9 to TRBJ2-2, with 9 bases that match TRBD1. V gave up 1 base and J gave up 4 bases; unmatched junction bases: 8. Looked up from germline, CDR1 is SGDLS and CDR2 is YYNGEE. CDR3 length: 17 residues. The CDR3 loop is CASSVKVGQGFTGELFF. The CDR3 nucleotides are TGTGCCAGCAGCGTAAAGGTGGGACAGGGTTTCACCGGGGAGCTGTTTTTT.

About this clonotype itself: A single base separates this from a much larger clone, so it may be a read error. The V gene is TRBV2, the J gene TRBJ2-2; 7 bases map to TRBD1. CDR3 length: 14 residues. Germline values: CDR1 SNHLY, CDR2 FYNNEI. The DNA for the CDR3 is TGTGCCAGCAGTGACCCGACAGGGCACGGGGAGCCGTTTTTT. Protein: CASSDPTGHGEPFF.

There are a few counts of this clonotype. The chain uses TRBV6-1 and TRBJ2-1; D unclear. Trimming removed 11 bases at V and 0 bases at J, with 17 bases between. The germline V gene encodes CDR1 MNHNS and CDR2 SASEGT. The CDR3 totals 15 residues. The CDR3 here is CACALTTISYNEQFF. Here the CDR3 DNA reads TGTGCCTGTGCCTTGACCACGATCTCCTACAATGAGCAGTTCTTC.

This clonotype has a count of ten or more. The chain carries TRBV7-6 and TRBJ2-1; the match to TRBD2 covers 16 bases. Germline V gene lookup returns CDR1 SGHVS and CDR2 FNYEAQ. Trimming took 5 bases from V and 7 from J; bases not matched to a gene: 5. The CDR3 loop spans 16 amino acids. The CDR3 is CASSPGLAGGGNEQFF. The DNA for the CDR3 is TGTGCCAGCAGCCCGGGACTAGCGGGAGGGGGAAATGAGCAGTTCTTC.

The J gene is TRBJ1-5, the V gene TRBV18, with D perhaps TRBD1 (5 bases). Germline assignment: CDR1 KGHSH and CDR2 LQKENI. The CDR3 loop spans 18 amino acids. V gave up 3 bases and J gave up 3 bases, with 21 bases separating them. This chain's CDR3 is CASSPLTGRKTYNQPQHF. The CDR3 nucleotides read TGTGCCAGCTCACCCTTAACGGGACGGAAGACTTACAATCAGCCCCAGCATTTT.